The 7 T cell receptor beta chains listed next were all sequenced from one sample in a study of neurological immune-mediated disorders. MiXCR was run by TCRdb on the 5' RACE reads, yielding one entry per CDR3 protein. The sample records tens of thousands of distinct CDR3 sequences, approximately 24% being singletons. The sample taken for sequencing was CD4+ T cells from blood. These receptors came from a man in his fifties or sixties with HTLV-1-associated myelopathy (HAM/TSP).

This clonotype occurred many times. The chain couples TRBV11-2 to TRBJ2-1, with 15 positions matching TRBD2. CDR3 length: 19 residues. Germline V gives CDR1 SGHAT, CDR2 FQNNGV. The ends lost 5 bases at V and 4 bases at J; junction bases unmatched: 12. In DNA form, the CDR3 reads TGTGCCAGCAGCCATTCCGGGACTAGCGGGGGGAATATATACAATGAGCAGTTCTTC. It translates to CASSHSGTSGGNIYNEQFF. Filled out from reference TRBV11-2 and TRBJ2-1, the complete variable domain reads EAGVAQSPRYKIIEKRQSVAFWCNPISGHATLYWYQQILGQGPKLLIQFQNNGVVDDSQLPKDRFSAERLKGVDSTLKIQPAKLEDSAVYLCASSHSGTSGGNIYNEQFFGPGTRLTVL.

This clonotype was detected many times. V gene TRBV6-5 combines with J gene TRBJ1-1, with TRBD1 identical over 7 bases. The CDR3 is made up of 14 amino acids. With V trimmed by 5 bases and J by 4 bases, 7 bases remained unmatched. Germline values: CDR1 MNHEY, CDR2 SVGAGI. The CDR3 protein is CASSPSGGVTEAFF. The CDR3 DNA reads TGTGCCAGCAGTCCCTCAGGGGGTGTCACTGAAGCTTTCTTT.

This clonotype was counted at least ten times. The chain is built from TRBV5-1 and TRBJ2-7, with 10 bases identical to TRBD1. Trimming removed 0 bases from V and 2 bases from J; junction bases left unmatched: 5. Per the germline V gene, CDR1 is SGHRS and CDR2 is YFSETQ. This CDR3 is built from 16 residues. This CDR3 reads CASSLAGQGNPYEQYF. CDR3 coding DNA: TGCGCCAGCAGCTTGGCGGGACAGGGGAACCCCTACGAGCAGTACTTC.

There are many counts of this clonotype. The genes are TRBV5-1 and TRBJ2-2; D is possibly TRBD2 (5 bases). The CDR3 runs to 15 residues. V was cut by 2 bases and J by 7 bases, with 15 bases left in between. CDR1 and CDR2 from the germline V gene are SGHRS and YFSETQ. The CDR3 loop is CASSFTAEHVGELFF. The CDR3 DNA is TGCGCCAGCAGCTTCACAGCGGAACATGTCGGGGAGCTGTTTTTT.

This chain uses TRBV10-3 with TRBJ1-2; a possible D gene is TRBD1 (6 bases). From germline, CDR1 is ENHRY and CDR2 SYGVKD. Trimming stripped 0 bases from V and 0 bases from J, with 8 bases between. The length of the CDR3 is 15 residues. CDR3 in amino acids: CAISESRTANYGYTF. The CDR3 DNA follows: TGTGCCATCAGTGAGTCAAGGACAGCTAACTATGGCTACACCTTC.

CDR3 DNA: TGTGCCAGCAGCTACGGACAGACGAATCAGCCCCAGCATTTT. Protein: CASSYGQTNQPQHF. The chain joins TRBV3-1 to TRBJ1-5; a possible D gene is TRBD1 (6 bases). The CDR3 length is 14 residues. CDR1 and CDR2 from the germline V gene are LGHDT and YNNKEL (reference sequence). Trimming took off 5 bases at V and 4 bases at J, with 12 bases between the two ends.

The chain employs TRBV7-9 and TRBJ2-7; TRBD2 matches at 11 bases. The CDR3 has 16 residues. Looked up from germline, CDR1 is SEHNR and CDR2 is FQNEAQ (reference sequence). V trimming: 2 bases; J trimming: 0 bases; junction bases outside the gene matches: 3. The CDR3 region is CASSLITSGGSYEQYF. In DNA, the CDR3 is TGTGCCAGCAGCTTAATTACTAGCGGGGGCTCCTACGAGCAGTACTTC.